The clone carrying this T cell receptor (beta chain) was observed a few times. This entry is derived from a study of regulatory T cells in long-lasting Graves disease. Across the whole study: For under 3 months, newly diagnosed Graves' patients had been taking antithyroid drugs.

Germline CDR1 and CDR2: SQVTM and ANQGSEA. The CDR3 is made up of 11 amino acids. V was clipped by 6 bases and J by 8 bases; unmatched bases: 1. Time point specified: newly diagnosed GD, antithyroid drugs for less than 3 months. RNA isolated from PBMCs was used to make the TCR library. Patients were from an endocrinology department in Xi'an, China. Investigators prepared the TCR beta libraries by applying iRepertoire HTBI primers and Arm-PCR of CDR3 regions. TCRdb re-called the multiplex PCR reads through MiXCR, storing one row per CDR3 protein. Of more than 400,000 distinct CDR3 sequences in the sample, around 16% were seen once. The same sample was also used in a study of T cells in Graves' hyperthyroidism and ophthalmopathy.

The sample was peripheral blood mononuclear cells (PBMCs), taken at new diagnosis, from a patient treated with antithyroid drugs. The V and J genes are TRBV29-1 and TRBJ1-2; 12 nucleotides agree with TRBD1. The TCR comes from a man aged 40-49 years with Graves disease. The CDR3 DNA reads as TGCAGCGTGGGGACAGGGGGCGGCTACACCTTC. This gives the protein CSVGTGGGYTF.